This T cell receptor (beta chain) was recorded in a study of blood T cell repertoires in COVID-19 (dated by TCRdb to the early 2020s). As for the study more broadly: Samples covering the acute and convalescent phases of COVID-19 were provided by collaborators in the United States, Italy and Spain. The prospective study material was composed of cDNA or gDNA derived from T cells, B-cell-depleted T cells, or PBMCs. The dataset comprised deeply sampled blood TCRbeta repertoires from subjects exposed to, actively infected with, or recovered from COVID-19. The repertoires were made available in a free public database intended to serve as a resource for research on the immune response to SARS-CoV-2. The samples were drawn from the first 160 participants of the ongoing ImmuneRACE study and from 950 to 1,500 subjects provided by 6 global collaborators. Sample metadata almost always included a de-identified subject ID, COVID-19 status, age in years and sex. Where HLA class I and class II types were available, the types were taken from metadata supplied by the sample provider, not from assay-based typing.

The collaborating institutions used their own protocols to collect whole blood in K2EDTA tubes. For TCRbeta analysis, collaborators shipped samples in one of three forms: frozen whole blood, isolated PBMCs, or DNA extracted from either of those sample types. This clone was seen a handful of times. What this receptor recognizes is not known. Per-base qualities were not stored, and no clone one base away is much larger. Broad study findings and their caveats: The quantity of clinical and demographic metadata differed by source and by participant and was supplied without curation.

V loses 4 bases of germline sequence and J loses 5 bases, and the interval between the two ends is 9 bases. CDR1 is given as MDHEN and CDR2 as SYDVKM, both from the germline V gene. Including the terminal cysteine and phenylalanine, the CDR3 comprises 14 residues. Solely the CDR3 DNA is kept, with 42 bases framed from the first base. TCRbeta CDR3 regions were amplified from genomic DNA using the immunoSEQ Assay, a bias-controlled multiplex PCR. The original methods were these. Nucleated cell counts per sample were estimated from amplification of reference gene primers within the assay. Sequence reads were collapsed and filtered to measure the absolute abundance of every unique TCRbeta CDR3 rearrangement. For each sample, productive Simpson clonality was calculated by taking the square root of Simpson's diversity index across productive rearrangements. This is the immuneACCESS table as TCRdb keeps it, with only in-frame sequences that have V and J called. A part of the clones is gone; compared with another copy, unresolved V genes explain less than half, and the rest is unexplained. From that table come the V and J calls and clone size; the DNA was used to work out D and trimming. A total of 90,000 to 110,000 clones appear in this sample, approximately 87% of them only once. The ten biggest clones cover less than 8% of the sample.

Rearrangement joined TRBV28 to TRBJ1-6, with a tentative D gene TRBD1 over 6 matching bases. The TCR was taken from a woman between 45 and 65 years old with acute or convalescent COVID-19. The sequencing input was peripheral blood. The DNA sequence is TGTGCCAGCAGTTCCGGGACACATAATTCACCCCTCCACTTT. Translated, it gives CASSSGTHNSPLHF. Reference TRBV28 and TRBJ1-6 genes cover what lies past the CDR3, so the full variable domain is DVKVTQSSRYLVKRTGEKVFLECVQDMDHENMFWYRQDPGLGLRLIYFSYDVKMKEKGDIPEGYSVSREKKERFSLILESASTNQTSMYLCASSSGTHNSPLHFGNGTRLTVT.